These 17 T cell receptor beta chains originate from one sample sequenced in a study of identical twins. One entry per CDR3 protein, called by TCRdb with MiXCR from the 5' RACE reads. The sample shows 1,800,000 or so distinct CDR3 sequences, under 35% of them seen only once. Sequencing input: cord blood. The receptors here all came from a newborn girl in good health.

On this clonotype itself: A much larger clone lies a single base off, so this may be a read error. V usage is TRBV10-3 and J usage is TRBJ2-3; 10 bases are a match to TRBD2. Trimming removed 6 bases from V and 4 bases from J; junction bases left unmatched: 16. This CDR3 comprises 18 residues. The germline gives CDR1 ENHRY, CDR2 SYGVKD. CDR3 in DNA: TGTGCCATCAGCGCGAGCGGGGGGGCCGACCTTCCCTCAGATACGCAGTATTTT. Protein sequence: CAISASGGADLPSDTQYF.

This clonotype was detected many times. This chain joins TRBV5-1 and TRBJ2-7, with 9 bases fitting TRBD2. The V and J ends lost 3 bases and 0 bases, in that order; junction bases with no gene match: 4. The CDR3 runs to 15 residues. CDR1 is SGHRS and CDR2 is YFSETQ in the germline V gene. This chain's CDR3 is CASSYGLASSYEQYF. CDR3 DNA: TGCGCCAGCAGCTACGGACTAGCGAGCTCCTACGAGCAGTACTTC.

J is TRBJ1-1 and V is TRBV6-1; no firm D call. Germline V gives CDR1 MNHNS, CDR2 SASEGT. The germline V and J ends were trimmed by 2 bases and 5 bases, with 6 bases remaining between them. The CDR3 has 12 amino acids. For the CDR3, the DNA is TGTGCCAGCAGTGAACCCCGTACTGAAGCTTTCTTT. The encoded protein is CASSEPRTEAFF.

The rearrangement uses TRBV25-1 and TRBJ2-2; D unresolved. The V end was cut by 2 bases, the J end by 3 bases, with 13 bases between. The V gene's germline CDR1 is MGHDK and CDR2 SYGVNS. CDR3 length equals 16 residues. CDR3 bases: TGTGCCAGCAGTGAAAGGGTCCAGGCCCACACCGGGGAGCTGTTTTTT. It is translated as CASSERVQAHTGELFF.

The gene calls are TRBV7-6 and TRBJ2-1; 7 bases line up with TRBD1. The CDR3 contains 14 residues. Germline V CDR1 and CDR2: SGHVS, FNYEAQ. V was clipped by 5 bases and J by 7 bases; unmatched bases: 8. Here the CDR3 reads CASSGVDRLNEQFF. The CDR3 coding sequence is TGTGCCAGCAGCGGAGTGGACAGGTTGAATGAGCAGTTCTTC.

The chain's CDR3 is CASSLVGHKNIQYF. The CDR3 DNA follows: TGCGCCAGCAGCTTGGTGGGTCACAAAAACATTCAGTACTTC. V and J are TRBV5-1 and TRBJ2-4; D unclear. The CDR3 extends over 14 amino acids. Trimming left V 0 bases short and J 3 bases short, with 7 bases between. From germline, CDR1 is SGHRS and CDR2 YFSETQ.

CDR3 region: CASSLLALAGPTGELFF. The CDR3 region has the DNA TGCGCCAGCAGCTTGTTAGCCCTAGCGGGACCCACCGGGGAGCTGTTTTTT. The rearrangement uses TRBV5-1 and TRBJ2-2; 9 positions agree with TRBD2. CDR1 is SGHRS, CDR2 YFSETQ, per germline. V trimming: 1 base; J trimming: 4 bases; junction bases outside the gene matches: 8. This CDR3 is 17 amino acids long. Combining the CDR3 with reference TRBV5-1 and TRBJ2-2 gives the whole variable domain KAGVTQTPRYLIKTRGQQVTLSCSPISGHRSVSWYQQTPGQGLQFLFEYFSETQRNKGNFPGRFSGRQFSNSRSEMNVSTLELGDSALYLCASSLLALAGPTGELFFGEGSRLTVL.

In its sample, this clonotype was seen a few times. This chain connects TRBV28 to TRBJ2-7, with 14 bases that match TRBD2. After removal of 6 bases from V and 5 bases from J, the junction contained 9 bases not matched to a gene. The CDR3 covers 16 residues. CDR1 is MDHEN and CDR2 is SYDVKM in the germline V gene. CDR3 protein: CASSRRTSGRTDEQYF. The CDR3 bases are TGTGCCAGCAGCCGTAGGACTAGCGGGAGGACAGACGAGCAGTACTTC. The variable domain in full, completed from reference TRBV28 and TRBJ2-7, reads DVKVTQSSRYLVKRTGEKVFLECVQDMDHENMFWYRQDPGLGLRLIYFSYDVKMKEKGDIPEGYSVSREKKERFSLILESASTNQTSMYLCASSRRTSGRTDEQYFGPGTRLTVT.

This rearrangement joins TRBV5-1 to TRBJ2-7; D is perhaps TRBD1 or TRBD2 (5 bases each). The germline CDR1 and CDR2 sequences are SGHRS and YFSETQ. The CDR3 sequence is 15 residues long. The V end lost 3 bases, the J end lost 3 bases, and 16 bases lay between the germline ends. The CDR3 nucleotides read TGCGCCAGCAGCTCGCGTGGCTTGGGGGACTACGAGCAGTACTTC. This codes for CASSSRGLGDYEQYF.

V usage is TRBV11-1 and J usage is TRBJ1-1; D uncertain. The CDR3 contains 15 residues. From germline, CDR1 is SGHAT and CDR2 FQDESV (reference sequence). The V end was cut by 0 bases, the J end by 1 base, with 9 bases between. CDR3 amino acids: CASSLAGRTNTEAFF. DNA for the CDR3: TGTGCCAGCAGCTTAGCCGGCAGGACGAACACTGAAGCTTTCTTT.

V is TRBV30 and J is TRBJ2-7, with D maybe TRBD1 (5 bases). The CDR3 is 12 residues long. CDR1 and CDR2 (germline): GTSNPN, SVGIG (reference sequence). V gave up 4 bases and J gave up 4 bases, with 11 bases separating them. The CDR3 nucleotides are TGTGCCTGGAACCTCGCAGGGTACGAGCAGTACTTC. This translates into CAWNLAGYEQYF.

This chain links TRBV28 with TRBJ2-1, with D possibly TRBD2 on 7 matching bases. This CDR3 is 15 amino acids long. CDR1 and CDR2 (germline): MDHEN, SYDVKM. The V end was cut by 7 bases, the J end by 4 bases, with 17 bases between. The CDR3 protein is CASIRGGGGYNEQFF. The CDR3 coding sequence is TGTGCCAGCATCCGAGGGGGGGGAGGTTACAATGAGCAGTTCTTC.

This chain joins TRBV4-2 and TRBJ2-6; no firm D call. This CDR3 has 15 residues. The V end lost 1 base, the J end lost 2 bases, and 6 bases lay between the germline ends. Germline V gives CDR1 LGHNA, CDR2 YNFKEQ. DNA of the CDR3: TGTGCCAGCAGCCAAGCCCCTCCTGGGGCCAACGTCCTGACTTTC. It specifies CASSQAPPGANVLTF.

The rearrangement joins TRBV2 to TRBJ2-1; weak D call: TRBD2 (5 bases). Germline values: CDR1 SNHLY, CDR2 FYNNEI. The CDR3 has 15 amino acids. V lost 8 bases to trimming and J lost 1 base, with 15 bases between them. The DNA for the CDR3 is TGTGCCAGCGAGAGGACTCCCAATTCCTACAATGAGCAGTTCTTC. Amino acids: CASERTPNSYNEQFF.

This clonotype was found a few times. The V and J genes are TRBV2 and TRBJ2-1; tentative D call: TRBD2 (7 bases). This CDR3 has 15 amino acids. Germline V gene data show CDR1 as SNHLY and CDR2 as FYNNEI. Trimming took off 7 bases at V and 0 bases at J, with 13 bases between the two ends. The CDR3 coding sequence is TGTGCCAGCATTGCGGGGGCCCTCTCCTACAATGAGCAGTTCTTC. This translates into CASIAGALSYNEQFF.

CDR3 loop: CASSLTSGGNEQYF. CDR3 DNA sequence: TGTGCCAGCAGTTTAACTAGCGGGGGAAATGAGCAGTACTTC. The rearrangement uses TRBV12-3 or TRBV12-4 and TRBJ2-5; TRBD2 agrees at 11 bases. There are 14 residues in the CDR3. V trimming: 2 bases; J trimming: 11 bases; junction bases outside the gene matches: 7.

The chain has TRBV12-3 or TRBV12-4 and TRBJ2-1; TRBD1 matches at 7 bases. The ends lost 5 bases at V and 6 bases at J; junction bases unmatched: 7. This CDR3 comprises 14 residues. CDR3 sequence: CASSGDRRPNEQFF. The DNA of the CDR3 is TGTGCCAGCAGTGGGGACAGACGCCCCAATGAGCAGTTCTTC.